Sequencing of this T cell receptor (beta chain) was carried out in a study of blood T cell repertoires in COVID-19. Study context: Italy, Spain and the United States were the sources of the convalescent and acute COVID-19 samples. The analysed material was cDNA or gDNA that came from T cells, B-cell-depleted T cells, or PBMCs.

Per the authors' pipeline: Reference gene primer amplification gave nucleated cell count estimates. Libraries were prepared by immunoSEQ multiplex PCR; TCRdb keeps only in-frame clonotypes and omits some of them. V and J calls and clone size come straight from that table; D and trimming were deduced from the DNA. This table has hundreds of thousands of clones, over 65% appearing once. This CDR3 comprises 13 residues. V trimming: 1 base; J trimming: 8 bases; junction bases outside the gene matches: 1. CDR1 and CDR2 (germline): SGHTA, FQGNSA. The chain joins TRBV7-2 to TRBJ2-1, with 8 bases fitting TRBD1. This clonotype was obtained from a woman at least 80 years old with acute or convalescent COVID-19. The sample was peripheral blood. DNA of the CDR3: TGTGCCAGCAGCTTAGACAGGGGGTATGAGCAGTTCTTC. Protein sequence: CASSLDRGYEQFF.